This T cell receptor (beta chain) was identified in a study of blood T cell repertoires in COVID-19. Background on the study: Donors in the United States, Italy and Spain gave samples during acute or convalescent COVID-19. T cells, B-cell-depleted T cells, or PBMCs provided the cDNA or gDNA that served as material.

Germline CDR1 and CDR2: LNHNV and YYDKDF (reference sequence). V was pared by 5 bases and J by 4 bases, with 0 bases of the junction left unmatched. CDR3 length: 12 amino acids. Clones were read by immunoSEQ multiplex PCR, and TCRdb kept only the in-frame ones, dropping some. Of approximately 230,000 clones detected, just under 85% appear once; the ten largest clones hold 14% to 15%. Self-reported history from a screening survey and questionnaire set each donor's cohort. This receptor was taken from a middle-aged man who had recovered from COVID-19. Sequencing was carried out using PBMCs or T cells enriched from blood (not recorded which). The V and J genes are TRBV15 and TRBJ1-2, with 8 bases identical to TRBD1. As DNA, the CDR3 is TGTGCCACCAGCGACAGGGGCTATGGCTACACCTTC. Translating it yields CATSDRGYGYTF. The whole variable domain, filled in from reference TRBV15 and TRBJ1-2, reads DAMVIQNPRYQVTQFGKPVTLSCSQTLNHNVMYWYQQKSSQAPKLLFHYYDKDFNNEADTPDNFQSRRPNTSFCFLDIRSPGLGDTAMYLCATSDRGYGYTFGSGTRLTVV.